The source of this TCR beta chain is a study of blood T cells in healthy people across ages. About the study: There was about one barcoded beta molecule captured by template switching per two T cells.

Per the germline V gene, CDR1 is MNHEY and CDR2 is SVGAGI. V lost 5 bases and J lost 3, with 11 bases in between. CDR3 length: 14 amino acids. Primers used in a second PCR of about 6 to 12 cycles were a sample-barcoded 5' primer and a J-beta primer mix. One entry per CDR3 protein, called by TCRdb with MiXCR from the 5' RACE reads. The data hold over 600,000 distinct CDR3 sequences, with approximately 21% observed a single time. Findings and limits, study-wide: Donor CMV status, an unknown factor, possibly confounded changes in expanded clonotypes. Unsorted PBMCs prevented conclusive naive versus antigen-experienced comparison.

To note about this clonotype: The target antigen is unknown.

Every donor contributed 8 to 10 milliliters of peripheral blood by blood draw. The chain has TRBV6-5 and TRBJ1-5; D might be TRBD1 (5 bases). Sequenced material: blood. The receptor was isolated from a man between 70 and 80 years old in good health. The CDR3, as DNA: TGTGCCAGCAGTACAGGAGCCTACAATCAGCCCCAGCATTTT. Its translation is CASSTGAYNQPQHF.